This TCR beta chain derives from a study of OX40 agonist ivuxolimab in advanced cancers. Looking at the study overall: Dose-escalation cases comprised hepatocellular carcinoma, melanoma, renal cell or head and neck cancer.

Points on this clone: Its antigen is not known.

Generated by immunoSEQ multiplex PCR, the TCRdb table keeps only in-frame clones and is missing some. This sample carries some 32,000 clones, 84% of them seen once, and the ten largest clones take 20% to 25%. Study results and caveats: Mean expanded clone counts were higher in CD8+ than CD4+ T cells.

CDR3 length: 16 amino acids. Trimming stripped 7 bases from V and 0 bases from J, with 16 bases between. Germline-derived CDR1 and CDR2 are MNHEY and SMNVEV (reference sequence). The chain combines TRBV27 with TRBJ2-1, with D perhaps being TRBD1 or TRBD2 (6 bases each). The clonotype comes from an adult with an advanced solid tumor such as melanoma, head and neck, liver or kidney cancer. This sample comprised CD4+ or CD8+ T cells sorted from blood, obtained in a trial of the OX40 agonist ivuxolimab. This CDR3 is CASTTWEDSSYNEQFF. DNA of the CDR3: TGTGCCAGCACTACCTGGGAGGACAGCTCCTACAATGAGCAGTTCTTC.